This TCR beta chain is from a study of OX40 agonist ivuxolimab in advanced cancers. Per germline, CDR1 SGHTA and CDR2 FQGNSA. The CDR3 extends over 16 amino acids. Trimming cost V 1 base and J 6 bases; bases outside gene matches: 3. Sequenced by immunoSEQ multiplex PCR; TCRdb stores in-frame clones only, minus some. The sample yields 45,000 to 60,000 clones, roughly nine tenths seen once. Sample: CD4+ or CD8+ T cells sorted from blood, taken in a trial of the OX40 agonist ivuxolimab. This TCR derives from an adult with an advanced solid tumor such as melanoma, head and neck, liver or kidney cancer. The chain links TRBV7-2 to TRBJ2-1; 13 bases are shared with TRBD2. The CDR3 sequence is CASSLVGTSGVNEQFF. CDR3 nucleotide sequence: TGTGCCAGCAGCTTAGTGGGGACTAGCGGGGTCAATGAGCAGTTCTTC.